Sequencing of this T cell receptor beta chain was carried out in a study of cytomegalovirus exposure and HLA in healthy donors. Study outcomes and limitations: The classifier reportedly diagnosed cytomegalovirus status with high sensitivity and specificity. The dataset shows that most TCR sequences were rare, while some public TCRs occurred in many donors. Researchers catalogued around 150 TCR beta chains as cytomegalovirus-associated.

Germline CDR1 reads SGHRS; CDR2 reads YFSETQ. The CDR3 is 15 amino acids. Trimming took 3 bases from V and 8 from J; bases not matched to a gene: 11. The table lists this clone with a count of one. Its antigen is still unknown. Sequencing was performed with immunoSEQ multiplex PCR; in TCRdb, only in-frame clones are kept and a portion is missing. The data show roughly 130,000 clones, roughly 90% seen once. V and J are TRBV5-1 and TRBJ2-1; 7 bases line up with TRBD2. This clonotype originated in a man aged 25-45 years in good health and CMV-seronegative. The sequenced sample consisted of PBMCs. In DNA, the CDR3 is TGCGCCAGCAGCTCCACCGGCGGGAGAGGCGATGAGCAGTTCTTC. Protein product: CASSSTGGRGDEQFF.